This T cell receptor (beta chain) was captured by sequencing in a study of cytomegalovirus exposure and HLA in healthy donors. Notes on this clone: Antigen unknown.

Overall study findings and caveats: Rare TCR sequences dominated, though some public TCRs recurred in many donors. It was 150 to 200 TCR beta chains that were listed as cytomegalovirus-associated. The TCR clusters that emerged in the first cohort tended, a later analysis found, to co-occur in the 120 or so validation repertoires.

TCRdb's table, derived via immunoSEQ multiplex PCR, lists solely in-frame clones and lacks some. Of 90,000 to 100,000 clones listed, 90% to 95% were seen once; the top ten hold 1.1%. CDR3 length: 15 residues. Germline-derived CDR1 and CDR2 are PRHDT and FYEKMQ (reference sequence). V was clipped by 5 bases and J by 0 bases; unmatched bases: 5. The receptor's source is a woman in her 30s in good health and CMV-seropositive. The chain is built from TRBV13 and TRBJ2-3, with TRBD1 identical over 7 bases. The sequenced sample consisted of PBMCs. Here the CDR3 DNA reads TGTGCCAGCAGCGGCCACAGGGGTAGCACAGATACGCAGTATTTT. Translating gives CASSGHRGSTDTQYF. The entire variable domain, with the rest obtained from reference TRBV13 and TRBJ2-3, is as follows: AAGVIQSPRHLIKEKRETATLKCYPIPRHDTVYWYQQGPGQDPQFLISFYEKMQSDKGSIPDRFSAQQFSDYHSELNMSSLELGDSALYFCASSGHRGSTDTQYFGPGTRLTVL.